Reported below is one T cell receptor beta chain. These data are taken from a study of T-cell memory formation after mild COVID-19. Deletions cut 3 bases from V and 0 bases from J, with 12 bases between. The length of the CDR3 is 15 residues. CDR1 and CDR2 (germline): SGHRS, YFSETQ. TCRdb called the 5' RACE reads again in MiXCR, with one record for every CDR3 protein. Among roughly 580,000 distinct CDR3 sequences listed, approximately 19% were seen once. The V gene is TRBV5-1, the J gene TRBJ1-1, with D perhaps TRBD1 (6 bases). This sequence originates from an adult woman who had mild COVID-19 (a few samples of this study predate the infection). Cell type and time point are not known. The sequencing input was PBMCs or a T cell subset sorted from them (not recorded which). The CDR3 DNA sequence: TGCGCCAGCAGCTGGGTTGGGGACATGAACACTGAAGCTTTCTTT. Encoded protein: CASSWVGDMNTEAFF.